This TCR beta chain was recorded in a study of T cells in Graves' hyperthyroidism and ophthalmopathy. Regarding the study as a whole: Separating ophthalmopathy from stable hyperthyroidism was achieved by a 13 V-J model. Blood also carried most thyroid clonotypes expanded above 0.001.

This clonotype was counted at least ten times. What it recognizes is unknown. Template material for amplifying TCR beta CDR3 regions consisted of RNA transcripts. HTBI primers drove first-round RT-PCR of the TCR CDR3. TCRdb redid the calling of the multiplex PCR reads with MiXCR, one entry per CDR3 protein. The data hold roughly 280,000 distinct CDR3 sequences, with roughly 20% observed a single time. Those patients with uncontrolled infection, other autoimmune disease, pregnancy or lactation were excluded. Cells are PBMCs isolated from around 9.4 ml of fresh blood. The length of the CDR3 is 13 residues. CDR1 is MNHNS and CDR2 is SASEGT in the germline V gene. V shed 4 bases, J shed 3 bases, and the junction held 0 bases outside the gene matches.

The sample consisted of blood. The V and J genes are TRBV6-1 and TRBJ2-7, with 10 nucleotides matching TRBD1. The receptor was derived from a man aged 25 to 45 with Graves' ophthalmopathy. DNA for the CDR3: TGTGCCAGCAGTGGGGACAGGGGCTACGAGCAGTACTTC. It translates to CASSGDRGYEQYF.